This TCR beta chain stems from a study of regulatory T cells in long-lasting Graves disease. This clonotype has just one count. Its target is not known. One end of the junction fails to match germline, which may point to a read error. Time point defined: persistent/refractory GD, antithyroid drugs over 5 years with positive TRAb. PBMC RNA served as the TCR library source. Study-wide findings and caveats: Preferential use of TRBV28, TRBJ1-2 and TRBJ2-5 was seen in persistent disease.

According to the study, TCR beta libraries were built with iRepertoire HTBI primers and CDR3-region Arm-PCR. Each CDR3 protein gets one entry after TCRdb re-called the multiplex PCR reads with MiXCR. The table lists 600,000 to 800,000 distinct CDR3 sequences, about 30% of them singletons. The germline gives CDR1 KGHDR, CDR2 SFDVKD. CDR3 length: 13 residues. This sequence joins TRBV24-1 and TRBJ2-2, with D possibly being TRBD1 or TRBD2 (5 bases each). This TCR came from a female donor with Graves disease. Sequenced here: peripheral blood mononuclear cells (PBMCs), sampled when the disease was refractory, from a patient treated with antithyroid drugs. CDR3 in amino acids: CATSDSLGRQLVF. In nucleotides, the CDR3 is TGTGCCACCAGTGATTCACTTGGGAGACAGCTGGTTTTT.